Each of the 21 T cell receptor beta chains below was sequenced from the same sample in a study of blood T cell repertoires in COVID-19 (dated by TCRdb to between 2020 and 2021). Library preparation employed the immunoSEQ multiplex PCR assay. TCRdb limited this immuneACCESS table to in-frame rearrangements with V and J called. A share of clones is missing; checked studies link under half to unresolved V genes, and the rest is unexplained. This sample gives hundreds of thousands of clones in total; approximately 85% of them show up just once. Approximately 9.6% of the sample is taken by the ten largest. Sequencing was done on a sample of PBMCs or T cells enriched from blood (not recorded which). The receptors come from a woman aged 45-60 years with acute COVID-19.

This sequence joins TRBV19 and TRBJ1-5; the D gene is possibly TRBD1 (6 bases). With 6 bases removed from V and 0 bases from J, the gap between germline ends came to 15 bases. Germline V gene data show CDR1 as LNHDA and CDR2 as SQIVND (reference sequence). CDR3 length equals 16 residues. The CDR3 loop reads CASRTTGQHSNQPQHF. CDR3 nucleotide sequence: TGTGCCAGTAGGACGACGGGACAACATAGCAATCAGCCCCAGCATTTT.

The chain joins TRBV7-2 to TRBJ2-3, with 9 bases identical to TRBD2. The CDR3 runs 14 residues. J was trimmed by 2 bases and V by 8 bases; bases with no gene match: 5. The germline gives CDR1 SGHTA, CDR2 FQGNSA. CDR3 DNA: TGTGCCAGCTTAGCGGGGGTCTCCACAGATACGCAGTATTTT. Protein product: CASLAGVSTDTQYF. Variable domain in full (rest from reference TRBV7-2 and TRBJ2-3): GAGVSQSPSNKVTEKGKDVELRCDPISGHTALYWYRQSLGQGLEFLIYFQGNSAPDKSGLPSDRFSAERTGGSVSTLTIQRTQQEDSAVYLCASLAGVSTDTQYFGPGTRLTVL.

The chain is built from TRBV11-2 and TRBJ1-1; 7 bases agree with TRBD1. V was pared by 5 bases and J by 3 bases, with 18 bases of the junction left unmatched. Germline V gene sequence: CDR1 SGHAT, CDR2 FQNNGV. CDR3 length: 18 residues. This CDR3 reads CASSPGQRAPVSDTEAFF. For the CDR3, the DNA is TGTGCCAGCAGCCCGGGACAGAGAGCCCCCGTTTCGGACACTGAAGCTTTCTTT.

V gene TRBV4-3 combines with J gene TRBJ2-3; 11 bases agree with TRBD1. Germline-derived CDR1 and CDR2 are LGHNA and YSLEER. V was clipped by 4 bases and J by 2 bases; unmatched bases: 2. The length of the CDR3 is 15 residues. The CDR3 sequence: CASSRGQGATDTQYF. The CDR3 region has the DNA TGCGCCAGCAGCCGCGGACAGGGGGCCACAGATACGCAGTATTTT.

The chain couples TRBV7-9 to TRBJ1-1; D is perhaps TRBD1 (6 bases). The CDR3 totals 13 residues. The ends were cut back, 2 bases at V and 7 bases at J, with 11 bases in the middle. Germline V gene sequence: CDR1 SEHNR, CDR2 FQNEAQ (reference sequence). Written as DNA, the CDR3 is TGTGCCAGCAGCTTAAGGGAGGGGGGTGAAGCTTTCTTT. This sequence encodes CASSLREGGEAFF. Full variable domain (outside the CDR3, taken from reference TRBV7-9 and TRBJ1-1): DTGVSQNPRHKITKRGQNVTFRCDPISEHNRLYWYRQTLGQGPEFLTYFQNEAQLEKSRLLSDRFSAERPKGSFSTLEIQRTEQGDSAMYLCASSLREGGEAFFGQGTRLTVV.

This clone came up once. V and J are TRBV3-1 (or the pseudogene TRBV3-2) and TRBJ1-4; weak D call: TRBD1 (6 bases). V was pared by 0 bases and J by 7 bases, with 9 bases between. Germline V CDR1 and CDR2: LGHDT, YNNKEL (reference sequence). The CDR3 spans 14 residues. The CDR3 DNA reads TGTGCCAGCAGCCAAGAAGACAGGAGTGAAAAACTGTTTTTT. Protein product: CASSQEDRSEKLFF.

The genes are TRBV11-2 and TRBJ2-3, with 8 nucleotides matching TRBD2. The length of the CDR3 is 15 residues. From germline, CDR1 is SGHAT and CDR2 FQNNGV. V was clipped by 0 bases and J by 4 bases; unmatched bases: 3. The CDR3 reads CASSLERGGADTQYF. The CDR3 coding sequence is TGTGCCAGCAGCTTAGAACGGGGGGGAGCAGATACGCAGTATTTT.

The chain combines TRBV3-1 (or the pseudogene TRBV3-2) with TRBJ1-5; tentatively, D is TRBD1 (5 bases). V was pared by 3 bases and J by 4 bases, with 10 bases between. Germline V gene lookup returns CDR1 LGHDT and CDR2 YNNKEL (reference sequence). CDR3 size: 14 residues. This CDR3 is CASSQGRANQPQHF. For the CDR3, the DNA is TGTGCCAGCAGCCAGGGCAGGGCAAATCAGCCCCAGCATTTT.

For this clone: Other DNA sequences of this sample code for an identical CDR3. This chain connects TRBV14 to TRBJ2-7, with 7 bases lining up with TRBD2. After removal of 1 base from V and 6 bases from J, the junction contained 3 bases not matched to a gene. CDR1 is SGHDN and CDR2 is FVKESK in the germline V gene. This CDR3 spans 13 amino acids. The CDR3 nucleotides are TGTGCCAGCAGCCAAGTCCCGGGGGGCGAGCAGTACTTC. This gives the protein CASSQVPGGEQYF.

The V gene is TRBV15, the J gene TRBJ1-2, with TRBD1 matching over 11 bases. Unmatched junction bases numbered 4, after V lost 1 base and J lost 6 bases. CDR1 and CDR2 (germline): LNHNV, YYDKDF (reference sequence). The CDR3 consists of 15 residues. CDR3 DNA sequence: TGTGCCACCAGCAGAGGGGGACAGGGGGACCATGGCTACACCTTC. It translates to CATSRGGQGDHGYTF.

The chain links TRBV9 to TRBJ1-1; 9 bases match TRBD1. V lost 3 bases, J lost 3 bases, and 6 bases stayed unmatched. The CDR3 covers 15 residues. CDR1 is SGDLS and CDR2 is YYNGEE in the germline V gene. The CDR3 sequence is CASSAVTGGHTEAFF. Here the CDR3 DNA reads TGTGCCAGCAGCGCCGTAACAGGGGGCCACACTGAAGCTTTCTTT.

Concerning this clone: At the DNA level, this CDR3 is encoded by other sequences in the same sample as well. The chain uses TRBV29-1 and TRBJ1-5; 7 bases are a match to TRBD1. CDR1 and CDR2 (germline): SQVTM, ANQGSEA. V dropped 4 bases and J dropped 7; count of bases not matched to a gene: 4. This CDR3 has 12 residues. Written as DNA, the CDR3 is TGCAGCGTTGGAGGGGGCGGGCAGCCCCAGCATTTT. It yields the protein CSVGGGGQPQHF.

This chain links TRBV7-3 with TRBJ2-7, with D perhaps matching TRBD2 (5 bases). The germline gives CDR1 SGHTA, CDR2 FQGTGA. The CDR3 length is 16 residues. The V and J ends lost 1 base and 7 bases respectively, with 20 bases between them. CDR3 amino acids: CASSLMAFRRACEQYF. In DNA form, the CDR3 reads TGTGCCAGCAGCTTAATGGCATTTAGGCGGGCCTGTGAGCAGTACTTC.

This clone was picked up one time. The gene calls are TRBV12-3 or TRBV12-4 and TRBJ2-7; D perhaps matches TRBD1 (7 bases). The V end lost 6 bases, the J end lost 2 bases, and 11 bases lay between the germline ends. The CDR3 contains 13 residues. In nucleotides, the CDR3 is TGTGCCAGCAGGGGGGGACAGACCTACGAGCAGTACTTC. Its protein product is CASRGGQTYEQYF.

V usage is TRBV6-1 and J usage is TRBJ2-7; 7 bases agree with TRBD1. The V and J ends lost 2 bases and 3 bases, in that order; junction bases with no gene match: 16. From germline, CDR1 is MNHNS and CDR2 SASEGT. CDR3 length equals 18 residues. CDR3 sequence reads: CASSEPKLGGLSFYEQYF. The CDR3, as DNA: TGTGCCAGCAGTGAACCCAAGCTAGGGGGCCTCTCTTTCTACGAGCAGTACTTC.

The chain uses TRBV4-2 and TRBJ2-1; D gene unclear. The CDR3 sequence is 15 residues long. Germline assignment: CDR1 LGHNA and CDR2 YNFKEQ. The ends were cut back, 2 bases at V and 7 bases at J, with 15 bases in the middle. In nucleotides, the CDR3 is TGTGCCAGCAGCCAACACCAGCCGGGTGCGAATGAGCAGTTCTTC. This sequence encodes CASSQHQPGANEQFF.

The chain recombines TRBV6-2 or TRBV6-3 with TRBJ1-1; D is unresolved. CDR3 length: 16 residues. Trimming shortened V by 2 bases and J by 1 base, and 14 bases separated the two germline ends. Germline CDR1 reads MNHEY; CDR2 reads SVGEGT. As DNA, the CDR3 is TGTGCCAGCAGTTACACCCTCCCCGGAGAGAACACTGAAGCTTTCTTT. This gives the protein CASSYTLPGENTEAFF.

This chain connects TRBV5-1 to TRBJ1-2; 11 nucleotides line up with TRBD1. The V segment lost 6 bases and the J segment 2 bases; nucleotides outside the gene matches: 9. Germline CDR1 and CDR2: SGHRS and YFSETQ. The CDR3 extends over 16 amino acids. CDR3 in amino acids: CASTPGQGVNNYGYTF. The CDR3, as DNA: TGCGCCAGCACTCCGGGACAGGGGGTGAACAACTATGGCTACACCTTC.

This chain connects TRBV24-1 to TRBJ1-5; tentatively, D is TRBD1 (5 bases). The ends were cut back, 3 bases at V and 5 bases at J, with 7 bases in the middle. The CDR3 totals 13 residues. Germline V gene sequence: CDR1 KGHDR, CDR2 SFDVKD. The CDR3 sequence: CATSDGRDQPQHF. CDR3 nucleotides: TGTGCCACCAGTGATGGCAGGGATCAGCCCCAGCATTTT.

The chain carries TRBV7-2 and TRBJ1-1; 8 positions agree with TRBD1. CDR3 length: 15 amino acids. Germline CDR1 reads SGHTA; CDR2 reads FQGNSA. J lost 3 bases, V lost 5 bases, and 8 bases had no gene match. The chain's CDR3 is CASSARQGKDTEAFF. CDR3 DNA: TGTGCCAGCAGCGCGAGACAGGGGAAGGACACTGAAGCTTTCTTT. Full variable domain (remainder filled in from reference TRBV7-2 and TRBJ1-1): GAGVSQSPSNKVTEKGKDVELRCDPISGHTALYWYRQSLGQGLEFLIYFQGNSAPDKSGLPSDRFSAERTGGSVSTLTIQRTQQEDSAVYLCASSARQGKDTEAFFGQGTRLTVV.

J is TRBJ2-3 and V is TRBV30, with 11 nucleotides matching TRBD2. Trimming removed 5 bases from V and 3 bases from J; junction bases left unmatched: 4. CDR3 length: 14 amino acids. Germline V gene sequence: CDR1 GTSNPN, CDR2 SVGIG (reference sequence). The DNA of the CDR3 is TGTGCCTGGGGGGGGACTAGCGGAACAGATACGCAGTATTTT. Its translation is CAWGGTSGTDTQYF.